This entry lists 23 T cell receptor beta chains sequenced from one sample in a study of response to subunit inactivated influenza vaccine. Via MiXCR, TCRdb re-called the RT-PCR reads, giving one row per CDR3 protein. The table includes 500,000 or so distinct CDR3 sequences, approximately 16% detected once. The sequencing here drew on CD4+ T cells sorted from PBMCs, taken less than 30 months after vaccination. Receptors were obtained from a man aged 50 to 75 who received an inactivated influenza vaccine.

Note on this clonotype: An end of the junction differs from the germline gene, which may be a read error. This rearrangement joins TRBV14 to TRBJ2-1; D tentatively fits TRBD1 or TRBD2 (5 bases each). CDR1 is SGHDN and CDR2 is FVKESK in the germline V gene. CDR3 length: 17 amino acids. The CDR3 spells CTSSSDRDRYIPHEQFF. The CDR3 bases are TGTACCAGCAGCAGCGACCGGGACCGATATATTCCCCATGAGCAGTTCTTC. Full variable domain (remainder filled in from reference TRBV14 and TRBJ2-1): EAGVTQFPSHSVIEKGQTVTLRCDPISGHDNLYWYRRVMGKEIKFLLHFVKESKQDESGMPNNRFLAERTGGTYSTLKVQPAELEDSGVYFCTSSSDRDRYIPHEQFFGPGTRLTVL.

In DNA form, the CDR3 reads TGTGCCAGCAGGCTCGGACAGGGCCAAGCTTTCTTT. Its translation: CASRLGQGQAFF. The rearrangement uses TRBV6-2 or TRBV6-3 and TRBJ1-1; 8 nucleotides align to TRBD1. The ends lost 6 bases at V and 9 bases at J; junction bases unmatched: 6. Looked up from germline, CDR1 is MNHEY and CDR2 is SVGEGT. This CDR3 is 12 amino acids long.

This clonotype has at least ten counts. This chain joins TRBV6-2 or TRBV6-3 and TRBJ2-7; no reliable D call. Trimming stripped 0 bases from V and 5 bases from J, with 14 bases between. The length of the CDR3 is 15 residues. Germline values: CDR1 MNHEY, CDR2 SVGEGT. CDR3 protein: CASSYSAWETDEQYF. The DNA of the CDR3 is TGTGCCAGCAGTTACTCCGCGTGGGAAACCGACGAGCAGTACTTC.

CDR3 nucleotide sequence: TGTGCCAGCAGCTTTGGACTCTCTTACAATGAGCAGTTCTTC. Translated, it gives CASSFGLSYNEQFF. This chain links TRBV7-9 with TRBJ2-1, with TRBD2 as a possible D gene (5 bases). The V gene lost 3 bases and the J gene lost 4 bases, with 10 bases spanning the gap. The germline V gene encodes CDR1 SEHNR and CDR2 FQNEAQ (reference sequence). The CDR3 spans 14 residues.

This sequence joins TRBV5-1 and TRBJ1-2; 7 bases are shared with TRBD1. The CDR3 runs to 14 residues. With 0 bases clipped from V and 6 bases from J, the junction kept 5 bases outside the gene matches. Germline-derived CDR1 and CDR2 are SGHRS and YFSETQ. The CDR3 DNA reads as TGCGCCAGCAGCTTGGGATGGCAGGGGGATGGCTACACCTTC. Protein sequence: CASSLGWQGDGYTF.

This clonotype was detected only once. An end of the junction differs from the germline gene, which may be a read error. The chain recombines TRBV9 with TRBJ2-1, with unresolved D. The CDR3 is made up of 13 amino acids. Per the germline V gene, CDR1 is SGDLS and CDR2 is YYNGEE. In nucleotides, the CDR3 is TGTACCAGCAGCGTAGGTTCCAACAATGAGCAGTTCTTC. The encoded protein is CTSSVGSNNEQFF.

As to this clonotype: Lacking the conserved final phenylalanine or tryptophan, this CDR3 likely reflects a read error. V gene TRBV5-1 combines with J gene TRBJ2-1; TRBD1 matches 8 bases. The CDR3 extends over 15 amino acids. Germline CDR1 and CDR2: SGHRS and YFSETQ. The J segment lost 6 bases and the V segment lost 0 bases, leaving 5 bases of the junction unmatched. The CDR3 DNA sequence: TGCGCCAGCAGCTTGGAACAGGGGGTCGGCAATGAGCAGTTCTCC. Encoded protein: CASSLEQGVGNEQFS.

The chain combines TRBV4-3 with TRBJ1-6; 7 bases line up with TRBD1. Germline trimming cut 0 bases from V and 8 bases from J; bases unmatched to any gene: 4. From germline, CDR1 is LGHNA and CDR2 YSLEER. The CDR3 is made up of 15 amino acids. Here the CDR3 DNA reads TGCGCCAGCAGCCAAGACGACAGGGAGGATTCACCCCTCCACTTT. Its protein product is CASSQDDREDSPLHF.

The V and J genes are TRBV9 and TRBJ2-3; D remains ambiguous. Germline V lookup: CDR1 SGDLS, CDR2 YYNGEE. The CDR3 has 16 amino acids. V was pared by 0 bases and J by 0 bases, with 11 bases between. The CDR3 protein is CASSVEVYASTDTQYF. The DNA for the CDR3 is TGTGCCAGCAGCGTAGAAGTGTATGCTAGCACAGATACGCAGTATTTT.

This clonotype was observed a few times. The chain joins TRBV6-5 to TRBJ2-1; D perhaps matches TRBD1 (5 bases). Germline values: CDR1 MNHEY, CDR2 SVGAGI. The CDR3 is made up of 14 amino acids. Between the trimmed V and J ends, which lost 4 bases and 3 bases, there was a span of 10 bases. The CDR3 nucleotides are TGTGCCAGCAGTTTAGGGGTCCTCTACAATGAGCAGTTCTTC. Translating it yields CASSLGVLYNEQFF.

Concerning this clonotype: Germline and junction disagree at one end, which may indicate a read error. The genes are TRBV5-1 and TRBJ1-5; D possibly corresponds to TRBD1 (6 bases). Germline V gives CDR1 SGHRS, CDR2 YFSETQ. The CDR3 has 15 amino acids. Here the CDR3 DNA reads TGCGCCGGCAGCTTGGCCGGGACACAGAATCAGCCCCAGCATTTT. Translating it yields CAGSLAGTQNQPQHF.

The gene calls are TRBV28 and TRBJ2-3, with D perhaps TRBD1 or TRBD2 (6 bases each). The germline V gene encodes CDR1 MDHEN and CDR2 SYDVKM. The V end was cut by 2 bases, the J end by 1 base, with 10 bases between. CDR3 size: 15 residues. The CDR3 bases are TGTGCCAGCAGTTTAAGGGGGGCTCGCACAGATACGCAGTATTTT. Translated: CASSLRGARTDTQYF.

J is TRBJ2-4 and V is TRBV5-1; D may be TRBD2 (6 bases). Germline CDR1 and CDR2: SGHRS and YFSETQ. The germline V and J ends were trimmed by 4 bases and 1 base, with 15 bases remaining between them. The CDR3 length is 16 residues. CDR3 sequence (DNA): TGCGCCAGCAGCACGGGGGAAGTTCTGGCCAAAAACATTCAGTACTTC. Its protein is CASSTGEVLAKNIQYF.

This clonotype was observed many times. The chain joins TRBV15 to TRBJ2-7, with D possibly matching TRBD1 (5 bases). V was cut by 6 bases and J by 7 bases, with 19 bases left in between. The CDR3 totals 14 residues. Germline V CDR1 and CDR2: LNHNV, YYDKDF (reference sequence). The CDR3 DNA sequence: TGTGCCACCAGTATGGGGCAGGGAACTGGTGAGCAGTACTTC. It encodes CATSMGQGTGEQYF.

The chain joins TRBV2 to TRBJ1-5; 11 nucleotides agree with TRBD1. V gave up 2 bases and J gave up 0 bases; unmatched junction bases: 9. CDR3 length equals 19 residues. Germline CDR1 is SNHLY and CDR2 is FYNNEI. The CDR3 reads CASSEPGQGVPYSNQPQHF. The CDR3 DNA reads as TGTGCCAGCAGTGAACCGGGACAGGGGGTCCCGTATAGCAATCAGCCCCAGCATTTT.

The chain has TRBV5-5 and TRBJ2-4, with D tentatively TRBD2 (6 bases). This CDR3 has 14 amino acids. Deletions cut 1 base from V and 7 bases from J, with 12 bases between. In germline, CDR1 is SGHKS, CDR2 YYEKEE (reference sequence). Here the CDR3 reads CASSLWEEANIQYF. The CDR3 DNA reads TGTGCCAGCAGCTTGTGGGAGGAAGCGAACATTCAGTACTTC.

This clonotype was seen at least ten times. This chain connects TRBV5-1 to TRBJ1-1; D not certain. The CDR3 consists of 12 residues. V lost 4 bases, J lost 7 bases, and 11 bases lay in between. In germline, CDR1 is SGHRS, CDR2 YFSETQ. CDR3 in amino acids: CASSQWTVEAFF. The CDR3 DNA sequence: TGCGCCAGCAGCCAATGGACCGTTGAAGCTTTCTTT.

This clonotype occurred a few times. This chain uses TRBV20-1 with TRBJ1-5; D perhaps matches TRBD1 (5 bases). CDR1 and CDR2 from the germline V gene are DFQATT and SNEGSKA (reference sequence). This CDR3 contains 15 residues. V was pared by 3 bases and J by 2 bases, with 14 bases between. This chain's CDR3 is CSASSPGVRNQPQHF. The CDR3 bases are TGCAGTGCTAGTTCCCCGGGGGTACGCAATCAGCCCCAGCATTTT.

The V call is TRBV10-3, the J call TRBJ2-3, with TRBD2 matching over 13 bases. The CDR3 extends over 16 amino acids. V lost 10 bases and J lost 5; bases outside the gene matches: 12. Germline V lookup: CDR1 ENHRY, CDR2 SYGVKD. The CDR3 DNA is TGTGCCAGTTCAACCGGGACTAGCGGGATGATAGATACGCAGTATTTT. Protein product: CASSTGTSGMIDTQYF.

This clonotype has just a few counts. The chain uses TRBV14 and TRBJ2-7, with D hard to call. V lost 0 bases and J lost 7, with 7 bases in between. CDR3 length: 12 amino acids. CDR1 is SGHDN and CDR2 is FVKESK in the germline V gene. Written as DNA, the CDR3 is TGTGCCAGCAGCCAAGACAGATGGGAGCAGTACTTC. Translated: CASSQDRWEQYF.

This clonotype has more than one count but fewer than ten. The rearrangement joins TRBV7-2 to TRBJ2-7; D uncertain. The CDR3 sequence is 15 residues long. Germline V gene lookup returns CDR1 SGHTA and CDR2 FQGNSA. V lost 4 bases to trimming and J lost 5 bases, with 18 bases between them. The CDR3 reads CASSSAVKSSNEQYF. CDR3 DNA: TGTGCCAGCAGCTCCGCGGTAAAGAGTAGCAACGAGCAGTACTTC.

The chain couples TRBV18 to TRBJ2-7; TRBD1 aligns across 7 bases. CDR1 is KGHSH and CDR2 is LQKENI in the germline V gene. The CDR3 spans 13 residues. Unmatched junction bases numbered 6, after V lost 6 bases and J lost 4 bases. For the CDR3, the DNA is TGTGCCAGCTCCCAACAGGGGCCGTACGAGCAGTACTTC. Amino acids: CASSQQGPYEQYF.

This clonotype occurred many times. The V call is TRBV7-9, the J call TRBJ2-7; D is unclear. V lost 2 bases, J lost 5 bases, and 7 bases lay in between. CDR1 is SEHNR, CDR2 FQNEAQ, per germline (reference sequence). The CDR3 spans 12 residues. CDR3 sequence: CASSLNSNEQYF. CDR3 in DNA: TGTGCCAGCAGCTTAAATAGTAACGAGCAGTACTTC.